This entry features one T cell receptor beta chain sequence. The authors' processing: How many nucleated cells were present was estimated from reference gene primer amplification. Produced via immunoSEQ multiplex PCR; TCRdb's table is partial and in-frame only. V, J and clone size are those of that table, while D and trimming were read from the DNA. The sample lists more than 70,000 clones, around 89% occurring once. The data are from a study of blood T cell repertoires in COVID-19. Overall study: Sites across the United States, Italy and Spain contributed samples from acute and convalescent COVID-19.

The J segment lost 6 bases and the V segment lost 5 bases, leaving 11 bases of the junction unmatched. Germline V lookup: CDR1 MNHEY, CDR2 SMNVEV (reference sequence). The CDR3 extends over 15 amino acids. The origin of this receptor is a man aged 50 to 60 with acute or convalescent COVID-19. This chain uses TRBV27 with TRBJ1-1; 8 bases fit TRBD1. What was sequenced was peripheral blood. The CDR3 is CASSLDRDRFSEAFF. CDR3 nucleotide sequence: TGTGCCAGCAGTCTCGACCGGGACAGGTTTTCTGAAGCTTTCTTT.